Below are 25 T cell receptor beta chains sequenced from a single sample in a study of T cell responses to AZD1222 COVID-19 vaccine. Assay: immunoSEQ multiplex PCR; the TCRdb copy retains only in-frame clones and omits some. Altogether 100,000 to 150,000 clones are present, about 90% being singletons, with the ten largest covering over 5.5%. Material: peripheral blood, obtained on day 0 of AZD1222 vaccination. Receptor source: an adult in good health.

The chain's CDR3 is CASSSLSSTEAFF. DNA of the CDR3: TGTGCCAGCAGTTCTCTTAGTAGCACTGAAGCTTTCTTT. This chain joins TRBV6-5 and TRBJ1-1; no clear D. The CDR3 has 13 residues. V gave up 4 bases and J gave up 4 bases, with 10 bases separating them. Germline V gene lookup returns CDR1 MNHEY and CDR2 SVGAGI.

This clone was observed a single time. CDR3 bases: TGTGCCACCAGCCAGGGGGACTCCTACGAGCAGTACTTC. Protein: CATSQGDSYEQYF. V and J are TRBV24-1 and TRBJ2-7, with 7 bases that match TRBD1. Trimming cost V 7 bases and J 0 bases; bases outside gene matches: 2. Germline CDR1 reads KGHDR; CDR2 reads SFDVKD. This CDR3 is 13 amino acids long.

The J gene is TRBJ2-5, the V gene TRBV6-5, with TRBD1 as a possible D gene (6 bases). The CDR3 sequence is 13 residues long. Germline V CDR1 and CDR2: MNHEY, SVGAGI. V was clipped by 6 bases and J by 5 bases, with 13 bases between them. CDR3: CASRKRGSETQYF. DNA of the CDR3: TGTGCCAGCAGGAAGAGGGGGTCTGAGACCCAGTACTTC.

This clone was picked up one time. The V gene is TRBV11-3, the J gene TRBJ1-1, with D possibly matching TRBD1 (6 bases). Looked up from germline, CDR1 is SGHNT and CDR2 is YENEEA. The CDR3 is made up of 13 amino acids. Trimming took off 9 bases at V and 5 bases at J, with 16 bases between the two ends. CDR3 sequence (DNA): TGTGCCAGTACCCCAGGGGCGAGTACTGAAGCTTTCTTT. This encodes CASTPGASTEAFF.

Points on this clone: At one boundary the junction diverges from the germline segment, which might be a read error. The chain has TRBV4-2 and TRBJ1-1, with D tentatively TRBD1 (5 bases). The CDR3 has 16 residues. CDR1 is LGHNA, CDR2 YNFKEQ, per germline. CDR3 DNA: TGTGCCAGCACCCAAGGGGTGGGGCGGCGGGGGACTGAAGCTTTCTTT. Its translation: CASTQGVGRRGTEAFF.

This clone showed up just once. This rearrangement joins TRBV24-1 to TRBJ2-7, with 8 bases fitting TRBD2. The CDR3 sequence is 12 residues long. The V gene's germline CDR1 is KGHDR and CDR2 SFDVKD. The V gene end was trimmed by 10 bases and the J gene end by 0 bases; junction bases not matched to a gene: 1. The CDR3 DNA sequence: TGTGCCACTAGCGGGAACTCCTACGAGCAGTACTTC. Its protein product is CATSGNSYEQYF.

The V call is TRBV3-1 (or the pseudogene TRBV3-2), the J call TRBJ2-7, with D tentatively TRBD1 (6 bases). This CDR3 has 14 residues. Germline V gene data show CDR1 as LGHDT and CDR2 as YNNKEL (reference sequence). V shed 1 base and J shed 2 bases, with 9 bases lying between them. The CDR3 bases are TGTGCCAGCAGCCAAGGGGACACAGCCTACGAGCAGTACTTC. This translates into CASSQGDTAYEQYF.

The genes are TRBV4-2 and TRBJ2-1, with TRBD2 matching over 15 bases. J was trimmed by 8 bases and V by 5 bases; bases with no gene match: 10. The CDR3 loop spans 17 amino acids. In germline, CDR1 is LGHNA, CDR2 YNFKEQ. CDR3 in amino acids: CASSSQGTSGGIDEQFF. CDR3 DNA: TGTGCCAGCAGCTCTCAAGGGACTAGCGGGGGGATAGATGAGCAGTTCTTC.

The J gene is TRBJ1-1, the V gene TRBV6-5, with D possibly being TRBD1 (6 bases). The V end was cut by 6 bases, the J end by 2 bases, with 13 bases between. The CDR3 loop spans 14 amino acids. The germline V gene has CDR1 MNHEY and CDR2 SVGAGI. CDR3 sequence reads: CASSPGHLNTEAFF. CDR3 DNA: TGTGCCAGCAGCCCGGGACATCTTAACACTGAAGCTTTCTTT.

The rearrangement links TRBV28 to TRBJ2-3, with D unclear. Looked up from germline, CDR1 is MDHEN and CDR2 is SYDVKM. This CDR3 comprises 11 residues. V lost 3 bases and J lost 6, with 4 bases in between. CDR3 nucleotides: TGTGCCAGCAGTTTCCGGGATACGCAGTATTTT. It is translated as CASSFRDTQYF. The full variable domain, in which reference TRBV28 and TRBJ2-3 provide the parts outside the CDR3, is DVKVTQSSRYLVKRTGEKVFLECVQDMDHENMFWYRQDPGLGLRLIYFSYDVKMKEKGDIPEGYSVSREKKERFSLILESASTNQTSMYLCASSFRDTQYFGPGTRLTVL.

This clone was detected a few times. V gene TRBV21-1 combines with J gene TRBJ1-2. TRBV21-1 constitutes a pseudogene. The CDR3 has 15 residues. The CDR3, as DNA: TGTGCCAGCAGCAAAGTCGTGGGGGTCGACTATGGCTACACCTTC. Translation: CASSKVVGVDYGYTF.

This clone came up a few times. This chain uses TRBV28 with TRBJ2-7; D is possibly TRBD1 or TRBD2 (5 bases each). Trimming removed 5 bases from V and 5 bases from J, with 16 bases in between. The germline CDR1 and CDR2 sequences are MDHEN and SYDVKM. The CDR3 sequence is 14 residues long. CDR3 region: CASSRDRGDDEQYF. CDR3 DNA: TGTGCCAGCAGTCGGGACCGAGGGGACGACGAGCAGTACTTC.

This clone has just one count. The CDR3 nucleotides are TGTGCCAGCAGTCGCCCGGGGGGGGAAAAACTGTTTTTT. Amino acid sequence: CASSRPGGEKLFF. The chain is built from TRBV2 and TRBJ1-4, with D perhaps TRBD1 (5 bases). Germline lookup yields CDR1 SNHLY and CDR2 FYNNEI. The V and J ends lost 5 bases and 8 bases respectively, with 12 bases between them. The CDR3 loop spans 13 amino acids.

The chain couples TRBV18 to TRBJ1-2; 9 bases agree with TRBD1. The CDR3 totals 16 residues. The ends lost 0 bases at V and 4 bases at J; junction bases unmatched: 6. CDR1 is KGHSH and CDR2 is LQKENI in the germline V gene. CDR3 protein: CASSPPVQGAFYGYTF. DNA of the CDR3: TGTGCCAGCTCACCACCAGTACAGGGGGCCTTCTATGGCTACACCTTC.

The count of this clone is one. The chain uses TRBV5-1 and TRBJ2-3, with 14 nucleotides matching TRBD2. The trim removed 0 bases at V and 4 bases at J, leaving 13 bases unmatched. CDR1 and CDR2 from the germline V gene are SGHRS and YFSETQ. The CDR3 length is 20 residues. The CDR3 loop is CASSLGIPPGLAGAADTQYF. In DNA, the CDR3 is TGCGCCAGCAGCTTGGGGATTCCCCCGGGACTAGCGGGAGCGGCAGATACGCAGTATTTT.

V is TRBV4-2 and J is TRBJ2-7, with D perhaps TRBD2 (5 bases). V shed 0 bases and J shed 5 bases, with 23 bases lying between them. CDR1 and CDR2 (germline): LGHNA, YNFKEQ. This CDR3 region has 18 residues. The CDR3 is CASSQDLAWAASGDEQYF. The CDR3 bases are TGTGCCAGCAGCCAAGATCTGGCATGGGCCGCATCCGGGGACGAGCAGTACTTC.

V and J are TRBV9 and TRBJ1-4; 7 bases are shared with TRBD1. This CDR3 has 13 amino acids. V was pared by 3 bases and J by 7 bases, with 3 bases of the junction left unmatched. From germline, CDR1 is SGDLS and CDR2 YYNGEE. The CDR3 region is CASSGQGFEKLFF. CDR3 nucleotide sequence: TGTGCCAGCAGCGGACAGGGTTTTGAAAAACTGTTTTTT.

The sample holds a few counts of this clone. The chain uses TRBV6-2 or TRBV6-3 and TRBJ1-2; D might be TRBD1 (6 bases). Trimming shortened V by 5 bases and J by 7 bases, and 14 bases separated the two germline ends. Germline V gene data show CDR1 as MNHEY and CDR2 as SVGEGT. The CDR3 has 13 residues. CDR3 residues: CASSLQGLAGYTF. The CDR3 DNA is TGTGCCAGCAGTCTACAGGGCCTCGCTGGCTACACCTTC.

The chain has TRBV4-1 and TRBJ1-2; no reliable D call. This CDR3 has 15 residues. V was pared by 0 bases and J by 7 bases, with 15 bases between. CDR1 and CDR2 (germline): MGHRA, YSYEKL. The CDR3 DNA sequence: TGCGCCAGCAGCCAAGATCGGTCGGTCCCAGTTGGCTACACCTTC. This translates into CASSQDRSVPVGYTF.

This chain joins TRBV5-1 and TRBJ1-1; D not resolved. The CDR3 loop spans 12 amino acids. Germline CDR1 SGHRS, CDR2 YFSETQ. Trimming shortened V by 0 bases and J by 5 bases, and 5 bases separated the two germline ends. The DNA for the CDR3 is TGCGCCAGCAGCTTGGACGGGACTGAAGCTTTCTTT. Its protein is CASSLDGTEAFF.

The chain uses TRBV5-1 and TRBJ2-2; 7 bases align to TRBD2. The CDR3 has 17 residues. Unmatched junction bases numbered 10, after V lost 0 bases and J lost 5 bases. CDR1 SGHRS and CDR2 YFSETQ come from the germline V gene. The CDR3 nucleotides read TGCGCCAGCAGCTTGGGTCCCCTAGCGGAACCGACCGGGGAGCTGTTTTTT. Encoded protein: CASSLGPLAEPTGELFF.

The gene calls are TRBV15 and TRBJ2-5; 7 bases are a match to TRBD1. The V gene's germline CDR1 is LNHNV and CDR2 YYDKDF (reference sequence). This CDR3 region has 14 residues. Trimming at V came to 1 base and at J to 5 bases, leaving 4 bases not matched to a gene. The CDR3 loop is CATSRGQGKETQYF. The CDR3 nucleotides read TGTGCCACCAGCAGAGGACAGGGAAAGGAGACCCAGTACTTC.

The rearrangement uses TRBV6-5 and TRBJ1-1, with no clear D. Looked up from germline, CDR1 is MNHEY and CDR2 is SVGAGI. Trimming removed 11 bases at V and 4 bases at J, with 17 bases between. The CDR3 consists of 13 residues. CDR3 bases: TGTGCCTCAAGCGCCGGGTGGAGCACTGAAGCTTTCTTT. It specifies CASSAGWSTEAFF.

V is TRBV4-2 and J is TRBJ2-5, with a weak D call TRBD2 (6 bases). V was pared by 3 bases and J by 1 base, with 12 bases between. CDR1 LGHNA and CDR2 YNFKEQ come from the germline V gene. The CDR3 length is 15 residues. The CDR3 nucleotides are TGTGCCAGCAGCCATGAACCGGGAGCCCAAGAGACCCAGTACTTC. It encodes CASSHEPGAQETQYF.

This clone appeared once. The chain has TRBV27 and TRBJ1-1; D is unresolved. The CDR3 contains 15 residues. Germline V gene lookup returns CDR1 MNHEY and CDR2 SMNVEV (reference sequence). Trimming removed 4 bases at V and 3 bases at J, with 15 bases between. In DNA form, the CDR3 reads TGTGCCAGCAGTTACCGACGGGCCTGGGACACTGAAGCTTTCTTT. It translates to CASSYRRAWDTEAFF.